This T cell receptor beta chain was sequenced in a study of T cell repertoires in cytomegalovirus infection. Deletions cut 6 bases from V and 2 bases from J, with 14 bases between. From germline, CDR1 is MDHEN and CDR2 SYDVKM. CDR3 length equals 14 residues. There are many counts of this clonotype. Its target is unknown. Regarding the study as a whole: There were HLA-C-restricted CMV-specific TCR beta clonotypes dominating the ex vivo response.

Via MiXCR, TCRdb re-called the reads, giving one row per CDR3 protein. In the table there are about 890,000 distinct CDR3 sequences, under 40% of which are singletons. The sample here was cultured CD8+ T cells from PBMCs, taken from culture after CMV antigen stimulation. The clonotype was recovered from a human donor in good health (CMV status not recorded). Some clones in this sample may be carry-over from other donors' samples. The chain is built from TRBV28 and TRBJ2-7; D gene ambiguous. CDR3 sequence: CASSFMGSPYEQYV. The CDR3 nucleotides are TGTGCCAGCAGCTTCATGGGCTCCCCCTACGAGCAGTACGTC.